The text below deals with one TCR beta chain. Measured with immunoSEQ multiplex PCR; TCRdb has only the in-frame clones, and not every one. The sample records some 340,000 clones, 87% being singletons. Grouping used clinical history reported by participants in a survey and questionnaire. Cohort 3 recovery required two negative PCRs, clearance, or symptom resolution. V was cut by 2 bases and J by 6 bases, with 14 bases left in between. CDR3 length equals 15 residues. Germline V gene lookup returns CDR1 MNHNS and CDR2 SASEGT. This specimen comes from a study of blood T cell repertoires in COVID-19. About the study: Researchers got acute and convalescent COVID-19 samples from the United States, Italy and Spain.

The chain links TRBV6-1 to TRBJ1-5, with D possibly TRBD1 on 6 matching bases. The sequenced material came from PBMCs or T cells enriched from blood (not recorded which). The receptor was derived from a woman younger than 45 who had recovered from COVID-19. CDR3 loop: CASSEFSGAAQPQHF. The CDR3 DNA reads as TGTGCCAGCAGTGAATTTTCAGGGGCCGCTCAGCCCCAGCATTTT.